The clone carrying this T cell receptor beta chain was seen only once. No antigen is known for it. The run depth of the assay was deep. Methods used by the authors: Filtering differed since immunoSEQ provided only junctions, with no quality scores. Only in-frame clones appear in the TCRdb table, and some are missing; sequencing was by immunoSEQ multiplex PCR. That table supplies the V and J calls and clone size; D and trimming were determined from the DNA. The sample consists of around 1,900,000 clones, 93% of them appearing once. The data were taken from a study of shared clonotypes between healthy human individuals. V was trimmed by 3 bases and J by 4 bases, leaving 10 bases between them. The CDR3 spans 13 residues. CDR1 and CDR2 from the germline V gene are SGDLS and YYNGEE. Naive CD8 isolation took CD45RO-negative cells positively selected for CCR7 and excluded terminally differentiated effector memory CD45RA+ cells. Every donor was a Caucasian adult from Nashville, Tennessee.

Study results and limitations: Only a few donors were included, so the genetic and exposure-history diversity represented was limited.

The V gene is TRBV9, the J gene TRBJ2-5, with D maybe TRBD1 (6 bases). Sequenced sample: naive CD8+ T cells from PBMCs. The TCR originated in a man between 18 and 29 years old in good health. Some clones in this sample may be carry-over from other donors' samples. Written as DNA, the CDR3 is TGTGCCAGCAGCGGAGACAGGTTAGAGACCCAGTACTTC. Its protein product is CASSGDRLETQYF.